This paragraph reports one TCR beta chain. No antigen is known for it. A deep-level run was used for the assay. Method: immunoSEQ multiplex PCR; TCRdb's copy keeps in-frame clones and lacks some. The profile shows roughly 2 million clones, 90% to 95% of them singletons. The J segment lost 1 base and the V segment lost 1 base, leaving 5 bases of the junction unmatched. This CDR3 spans 17 amino acids. Per the germline V gene, CDR1 is LGHNA and CDR2 is YSLEER. The record originates from a study of shared clonotypes between healthy human individuals. General study points: Sharing across four donors was seen in 4% to 6.5% of naive CD4 clonotypes.

Among the donors, all were Caucasian adults who lived in Nashville, Tennessee. The receptor's source is a man in his late teens or twenties in good health. The sequenced material came from naive CD4+ T cells sorted from blood. The subset: CD45RA+ positively selected. J is TRBJ2-7 and V is TRBV4-3, with 12 bases that match TRBD2. This CDR3 is CASSQGLAGAVSYEQYF. CDR3 sequence (DNA): TGCGCCAGCAGCCAAGGACTAGCGGGAGCGGTATCCTACGAGCAGTACTTC.